This T cell receptor (beta chain) was sequenced in a study of T cell responses to AZD1222 COVID-19 vaccine. Assay: immunoSEQ multiplex PCR; the TCRdb copy retains only in-frame clones and omits some. Of 95,000 to 150,000 clones in the sample, about 90% are singletons; the top ten hold under 3%. Trimming stripped 1 base from V and 1 base from J, with 7 bases between. Germline CDR1 reads SGHTA; CDR2 reads FQGTGA. This CDR3 has 14 amino acids. This chain connects TRBV7-3 to TRBJ1-1; no reliable D call. The sequencing here drew on peripheral blood, taken 28 days after the second AZD1222 dose. This TCR was sampled from an adult who received the AZD1222 COVID-19 vaccine. The DNA for the CDR3 is TGTGCCAGCAGCTTAAGGGCGGGGAACACTGAAGCTTTCTTT. Residues: CASSLRAGNTEAFF.